This is a list of T cell receptor beta chains from one sample in a study of early T cells in non-severe SARS-CoV-2 infection. TCRdb used MiXCR to reprocess the 5' RACE reads, holding one entry per CDR3 protein. The sample yields tens of thousands of distinct CDR3 sequences, around 3% seen once. Sequencing was performed on whole blood. The origin of the receptors is an adult who was a healthcare worker with PCR-confirmed SARS-CoV-2 infection or an uninfected control (not recorded which). CDR3s include the opening cysteine and the closing phenylalanine or tryptophan. Fields, in order: D gene, V gene, J gene, clone size, CDR3 DNA, CDR3 protein. D genes are given only for firm matches. Size is stated for part of the rows, as once, few or many counts, or as a class when the clone is expanded.

d_call: .
v_call: TRBV9
j_call: TRBJ1-5
clone_size: medium-sized
cdr3_nt: TGTGCCAGCAGCGTAGATTCAGCACACACACCCCAGCATTTT
cdr3_aa: CASSVDSAHTPQHF

d_call: .
v_call: TRBV6-2/TRBV6-3
j_call: TRBJ2-2
clone_size: many
cdr3_nt: TGTGCCAGCAGCCAACAGACTAGCACCGGGGAGCTGTTTTTT
cdr3_aa: CASSQQTSTGELFF

d_call: TRBD1
v_call: TRBV7-8
j_call: TRBJ1-1
clone_size: few
cdr3_nt: TGTGCCAGCAGCTTAGAGGACAGGGGAAGAATGTTCTTT
cdr3_aa: CASSLEDRGRMFF

d_call: .
v_call: TRBV7-8
j_call: TRBJ2-3
clone_size: many
cdr3_nt: TGTGCCAGCAGCTTCAGGGGTGCAGATACGCAGTATTTT
cdr3_aa: CASSFRGADTQYF

d_call: TRBD1
v_call: TRBV7-2
j_call: TRBJ2-5
clone_size: few
cdr3_nt: TGTGCCAGCAGCCGGACAGGGGGCGCAAGGTGGCCCCAGTACTTC
cdr3_aa: CASSRTGGARWPQYF

d_call: .
v_call: TRBV2
j_call: TRBJ2-2
clone_size: many
cdr3_nt: TGTGCCAGCAGAGCGGACACCACCGGGGAGCTGTTTTTT
cdr3_aa: CASRADTTGELFF

d_call: .
v_call: TRBV28
j_call: TRBJ2-4
clone_size: many
cdr3_nt: TGTGCCAGCACCGGGAAAAACATTCAGTACTTC
cdr3_aa: CASTGKNIQYF

d_call: .
v_call: TRBV19
j_call: TRBJ2-5
clone_size: many
cdr3_nt: TGTGCCAGTAGTCAGGGCTTACAAGAGACCCAGTACTTC
cdr3_aa: CASSQGLQETQYF

d_call: TRBD1
v_call: TRBV6-4
j_call: TRBJ1-1
clone_size: many
cdr3_nt: TGTGCCAGCAGTCGGACAGGGGTGAACACTGAAGCTTTCTTT
cdr3_aa: CASSRTGVNTEAFF

d_call: TRBD2
v_call: TRBV3-1
j_call: TRBJ2-1
clone_size: many
cdr3_nt: TGTGCCAGCAGCCAACTTCTAATAGCGGGGGGGACCAATGAGCAGTTCTTC
cdr3_aa: CASSQLLIAGGTNEQFF

d_call: .
v_call: TRBV20-1
j_call: TRBJ2-1
clone_size: many
cdr3_nt: TGCAGTGCTAGAGATAGCTTCAACGAGCAGTTCTTC
cdr3_aa: CSARDSFNEQFF

d_call: .
v_call: TRBV25-1
j_call: TRBJ2-1
clone_size: many
cdr3_nt: TGTGCCAGCAGTGGGTGGGGAAAGGCCTACAATGAGCAGTTCTTC
cdr3_aa: CASSGWGKAYNEQFF

d_call: .
v_call: TRBV3-1
j_call: TRBJ1-2
clone_size: once
cdr3_nt: TGTGCCGGCAGCCAGTTAGCTGGCTACACCTTC
cdr3_aa: CAGSQLAGYTF

d_call: .
v_call: TRBV12-3/TRBV12-4
j_call: TRBJ1-2
clone_size: many
cdr3_nt: TGTGCCAGCAGGGGTCAGAACTATGGCTACACCTTC
cdr3_aa: CASRGQNYGYTF

d_call: .
v_call: TRBV9
j_call: TRBJ2-3
clone_size: .
cdr3_nt: TGTGCCAGCAGCGTCAGGCAGGACACAGATACGCAGTATTTT
cdr3_aa: CASSVRQDTDTQYF

d_call: .
v_call: TRBV19
j_call: TRBJ1-1
clone_size: few
cdr3_nt: TGTGCCAGTAGTATGCAACGTGAAGCTTTCTTT
cdr3_aa: CASSMQREAFF

d_call: TRBD1
v_call: TRBV19
j_call: TRBJ1-1
clone_size: few
cdr3_nt: TGTGCCAGTAGTCTCGACAGGGGGAACGCTGAAGCTTTCTTT
cdr3_aa: CASSLDRGNAEAFF

d_call: .
v_call: TRBV6-6
j_call: TRBJ1-4
clone_size: many
cdr3_nt: TGTGCCAGCAGTTACACGGGACCCCACGATGAAAAACTGTTTTTT
cdr3_aa: CASSYTGPHDEKLFF

d_call: .
v_call: TRBV12-3/TRBV12-4
j_call: TRBJ1-3
clone_size: many
cdr3_nt: TGTGCCAGCAGTTTACCAGATGGAAACACCATATATTTT
cdr3_aa: CASSLPDGNTIYF

d_call: .
v_call: TRBV6-6
j_call: TRBJ2-5
clone_size: many
cdr3_nt: TGTGCCAGCAGTTACACCGTGCTGGGGAGTTCGGAGACCCAGTACTTC
cdr3_aa: CASSYTVLGSSETQYF

d_call: .
v_call: TRBV12-3/TRBV12-4
j_call: TRBJ2-1
clone_size: many
cdr3_nt: TGTGCCAGCAGTTTAGGGCTACCTTACAATGAGCAGTTCTTC
cdr3_aa: CASSLGLPYNEQFF

d_call: .
v_call: TRBV2
j_call: TRBJ2-1
clone_size: many
cdr3_nt: TGTGCCAGCAGTGTGGAGGTCAGCTCCTACAATGAGCAGTTCTTC
cdr3_aa: CASSVEVSSYNEQFF

d_call: TRBD1
v_call: TRBV15
j_call: TRBJ2-1
clone_size: .
cdr3_nt: TGTGCCACCAGCGGAAGGGACAGGGGGCGCTGGAATGAGCAGTTCTTC
cdr3_aa: CATSGRDRGRWNEQFF

d_call: TRBD1
v_call: TRBV11-3
j_call: TRBJ2-3
clone_size: few
cdr3_nt: TGTGCCAGCAGCTCCCGAACGGACAGGGAGTTGTCAGATACGCAGTATTTT
cdr3_aa: CASSSRTDRELSDTQYF

d_call: .
v_call: TRBV3-1
j_call: TRBJ1-1
clone_size: many
cdr3_nt: TGTGCCAGCAGCCAAGATAGTAGAGGACCCCAAGCCAACACTGAAGCTTTCTTT
cdr3_aa: CASSQDSRGPQANTEAFF

d_call: .
v_call: TRBV10-3
j_call: TRBJ1-2
clone_size: many
cdr3_nt: TGTGCCATCAGTGAGTCGCGGGGGGCCGGTGGCTACACCTTC
cdr3_aa: CAISESRGAGGYTF

d_call: .
v_call: TRBV20-1
j_call: TRBJ2-3
clone_size: .
cdr3_nt: TGCAGTGCTAGAGGGAAGGGGGGGCGCGACGATACGCAGTATTTT
cdr3_aa: CSARGKGGRDDTQYF

d_call: TRBD1
v_call: TRBV11-2
j_call: TRBJ2-4
clone_size: .
cdr3_nt: TGTGCCAGCAGCTACCCCCACGGGACAGCGAAAAACATTCAGTACTTC
cdr3_aa: CASSYPHGTAKNIQYF

d_call: TRBD2
v_call: TRBV12-3/TRBV12-4
j_call: TRBJ2-1
clone_size: many
cdr3_nt: TGTGCCAGCAGTTCCCCAGCGGGGGGGAATTACAATGAGCAGTTCTTC
cdr3_aa: CASSSPAGGNYNEQFF

d_call: .
v_call: TRBV20-1
j_call: TRBJ1-1
clone_size: medium-sized
cdr3_nt: TGCAGTGCTAGAGTCCGGGGTAGGGAGAACACTGAAGCTTTCTTT
cdr3_aa: CSARVRGRENTEAFF

d_call: .
v_call: TRBV12-3/TRBV12-4
j_call: TRBJ2-2
clone_size: many
cdr3_nt: TGTGCCAGCACCTACCAGGTCTCCGGGGAGCTGTTTTTT
cdr3_aa: CASTYQVSGELFF

d_call: TRBD1
v_call: TRBV24-1
j_call: TRBJ2-2
clone_size: few
cdr3_nt: TGTGCCACCAGTGCGGCCCGGACAGGGTATACCGGGGAGCTGTTTTTT
cdr3_aa: CATSAARTGYTGELFF

d_call: .
v_call: TRBV7-2
j_call: TRBJ2-3
clone_size: medium-sized
cdr3_nt: TGTGCCAGCAGCAAAGACGGCCTACCTAGCACAGATACGCAGTATTTT
cdr3_aa: CASSKDGLPSTDTQYF

d_call: TRBD1
v_call: TRBV19
j_call: TRBJ2-1
clone_size: many
cdr3_nt: TGTGCCAGTAGTACTCGGGACAGCGACTCCTACAATGAGCAGTTCTTC
cdr3_aa: CASSTRDSDSYNEQFF

d_call: TRBD2
v_call: TRBV20-1
j_call: TRBJ2-7
clone_size: .
cdr3_nt: TGCAGTGCTCGCTTACTAGCGGGGAATTACGAGCAGTACTTC
cdr3_aa: CSARLLAGNYEQYF

d_call: .
v_call: TRBV9
j_call: TRBJ2-1
clone_size: many
cdr3_nt: TGTGCCAGCAGCCGAGAGGGGCGTTCCTACAATGAGCAGTTCTTC
cdr3_aa: CASSREGRSYNEQFF

d_call: .
v_call: TRBV7-2
j_call: TRBJ2-3
clone_size: many
cdr3_nt: TGTGCCAGCAGCTCTTCCGGGACCCCGCCGCAGTATTTT
cdr3_aa: CASSSSGTPPQYF

d_call: TRBD2
v_call: TRBV7-3
j_call: TRBJ2-1
clone_size: many
cdr3_nt: TGTGCCAGCAGCAAAAGGACTAGCGGGGGCCCCTACAATGAGCAGTTCTTC
cdr3_aa: CASSKRTSGGPYNEQFF

d_call: .
v_call: TRBV3-1
j_call: TRBJ2-4
clone_size: many
cdr3_nt: TGTGCCAGCAGCCAAGGGTCAGGGGGGAACATTCAGTACTTC
cdr3_aa: CASSQGSGGNIQYF

d_call: .
v_call: TRBV12-3/TRBV12-4
j_call: TRBJ2-1
clone_size: many
cdr3_nt: TGTGCCAGCAGTTCTTATGGACAGGGAGGGGACAATGAGCAGTTCTTC
cdr3_aa: CASSSYGQGGDNEQFF

d_call: .
v_call: TRBV20-1
j_call: TRBJ1-3
clone_size: many
cdr3_nt: TGCAGTGCCCGGGACCTGGGAAACACCATATATTTT
cdr3_aa: CSARDLGNTIYF

d_call: .
v_call: TRBV7-3
j_call: TRBJ2-5
clone_size: many
cdr3_nt: TGTGCCAGCAGCTTAAACAGGGACGGAGAGACCCAGTACTTC
cdr3_aa: CASSLNRDGETQYF

d_call: TRBD1
v_call: TRBV25-1
j_call: TRBJ2-3
clone_size: medium-sized
cdr3_nt: TGTGCCAGCAGTGACGGAAACAGGGGAAGCACAGATACGCAGTATTTT
cdr3_aa: CASSDGNRGSTDTQYF

d_call: .
v_call: TRBV5-1
j_call: TRBJ1-5
clone_size: many
cdr3_nt: TGCGCCAGCAGCTGGGGGACTGTCGATAGCAATCAGCCCCAGCATTTT
cdr3_aa: CASSWGTVDSNQPQHF

d_call: .
v_call: TRBV4-2
j_call: TRBJ1-1
clone_size: many
cdr3_nt: TGTGCCAGCAGCCAAGAAAAGACAGTAAACACTGAAGCTTTCTTT
cdr3_aa: CASSQEKTVNTEAFF

d_call: .
v_call: TRBV4-2
j_call: TRBJ1-5
clone_size: .
cdr3_nt: TGTGCCAGCAGCCAAGACGTAGGGGGGCAGGGCAATCAGCCCCAGCATTTT
cdr3_aa: CASSQDVGGQGNQPQHF

d_call: TRBD2
v_call: TRBV10-3
j_call: TRBJ2-1
clone_size: many
cdr3_nt: TGTGCCATCAGTGGGCCCCGCGGACTAGCGGGGGGGGTAACCAATGAGCAGTTCTTC
cdr3_aa: CAISGPRGLAGGVTNEQFF

d_call: .
v_call: TRBV19
j_call: TRBJ1-5
clone_size: many
cdr3_nt: TGTGCCAGTAAAGAAGAGACAGGTCCCGGGTTGGCCCAGCATTTT
cdr3_aa: CASKEETGPGLAQHF

d_call: .
v_call: TRBV5-1
j_call: TRBJ1-4
clone_size: .
cdr3_nt: TGCGCCAGCAGCTTGGCCCCGGACGAAAAACTGTTTTTT
cdr3_aa: CASSLAPDEKLFF

d_call: .
v_call: TRBV6-5
j_call: TRBJ2-1
clone_size: few
cdr3_nt: TGTGCCAGCAGTTACGGGGGGCGCTCCTACAATGAGCAGTTCTTC
cdr3_aa: CASSYGGRSYNEQFF

d_call: TRBD2
v_call: TRBV6-1
j_call: TRBJ2-1
clone_size: many
cdr3_nt: TGTGCCAGCAGTGACCGTTGGGGCGGGGGGTTCAATGAGCAGTTCTTC
cdr3_aa: CASSDRWGGGFNEQFF

d_call: .
v_call: TRBV7-9
j_call: TRBJ1-1
clone_size: many
cdr3_nt: TGTGCCAGCAGCACTAGGACGGTGAACACTGAAGCTTTCTTT
cdr3_aa: CASSTRTVNTEAFF

d_call: TRBD1
v_call: TRBV27
j_call: TRBJ1-1
clone_size: medium-sized
cdr3_nt: TGTGCCAGCCTCCGGGACAGGGCCGGGACCACTGAAGCTTTCTTT
cdr3_aa: CASLRDRAGTTEAFF

d_call: .
v_call: TRBV7-9
j_call: TRBJ2-2
clone_size: few
cdr3_nt: TGTGCCAGCCGGGGTTCGTGGGCAGCCGGGGAGCTGTTTTTT
cdr3_aa: CASRGSWAAGELFF

d_call: .
v_call: TRBV11-2
j_call: TRBJ2-1
clone_size: many
cdr3_nt: TGTGCCAGCAGCTTAGCATTCGACTCAAACAATGAGCAGTTCTTC
cdr3_aa: CASSLAFDSNNEQFF

d_call: .
v_call: TRBV6-5
j_call: TRBJ2-3
clone_size: many
cdr3_nt: TGTGCCAGCGGGAGAGGGAGGACAGATACGCAGTATTTT
cdr3_aa: CASGRGRTDTQYF

d_call: .
v_call: TRBV29-1
j_call: TRBJ2-5
clone_size: .
cdr3_nt: TGCAGCGTTGCTCCCGGCTTCCAAGAGACCCAGTACTTC
cdr3_aa: CSVAPGFQETQYF